The next 6 T cell receptor beta chains were all read from a single sample in a study of blood T cell repertoires in COVID-19. Libraries were prepared by immunoSEQ multiplex PCR; TCRdb keeps only in-frame clonotypes and omits some of them. This sample has hundreds of thousands of clones, with under 90% found just once. The specimen sequenced was PBMCs or T cells enriched from blood (not recorded which). These TCRs come from a woman in her forties or fifties who had been exposed to COVID-19.

This chain uses TRBV7-6 with TRBJ2-6; D might be TRBD1 (5 bases). Trimming took off 3 bases at V and 2 bases at J, with 14 bases between the two ends. The CDR3 spans 17 residues. From germline, CDR1 is SGHVS and CDR2 FNYEAQ. The CDR3 is CASSFINQGTGANVLTF. DNA for the CDR3: TGTGCCAGCAGCTTTATCAATCAGGGTACTGGGGCCAACGTCCTGACTTTC.

The chain employs TRBV18 and TRBJ2-5, with TRBD1 matching 10 bases. Germline CDR1 KGHSH, CDR2 LQKENI. The CDR3 loop spans 17 amino acids. The J segment lost 5 bases and the V segment lost 3 bases, leaving 12 bases of the junction unmatched. CDR3 residues: CASSPGTGVPPGETQYF. CDR3 bases: TGTGCCAGCTCACCGGGGACAGGGGTCCCCCCTGGGGAGACCCAGTACTTC.

The V call is TRBV4-3, the J call TRBJ2-7, with 7 bases matching TRBD1. CDR3 length: 16 residues. Losses at the gene ends were 1 base for V and 6 bases for J; bases not matched to a gene: 12. Per germline, CDR1 LGHNA and CDR2 YSLEER. CDR3 in amino acids: CASSQGPPGQYGEQYF. CDR3 in DNA: TGCGCCAGCAGCCAAGGGCCCCCGGGACAGTATGGCGAGCAGTACTTC.

The chain links TRBV18 to TRBJ2-5, with TRBD1 as a possible D gene (6 bases). Trimming shortened V by 3 bases and J by 0 bases, and 8 bases separated the two germline ends. CDR1 and CDR2 from the germline V gene are KGHSH and LQKENI. The CDR3 length is 14 residues. CDR3: CASSPRTDQETQYF. The DNA of the CDR3 is TGTGCCAGCTCACCGCGGACAGACCAAGAGACCCAGTACTTC.

This clone is a singleton in its sample. V is TRBV13 and J is TRBJ1-3; D not certain. Germline CDR1 PRHDT, CDR2 FYEKMQ (reference sequence). This CDR3 spans 16 amino acids. Trimming shortened V by 3 bases and J by 3 bases, and 15 bases separated the two germline ends. The DNA for the CDR3 is TGTGCCAGCAGCTTCCGCACAAGTAGCCGTGGAAACACCATATATTTT. Its protein is CASSFRTSSRGNTIYF.

This chain connects TRBV5-6 to TRBJ1-5, with a tentative D call TRBD1 (5 bases). Germline values: CDR1 SGHDT, CDR2 YYEEEE. V was shortened by 2 bases and J by 9 bases, with 18 bases between the two germline ends. This CDR3 has 15 amino acids. The CDR3 loop is CASSFGGGTLGPQHF. The CDR3 DNA reads as TGTGCCAGCAGCTTTGGGGGGGGGACCTTGGGGCCCCAGCATTTT.